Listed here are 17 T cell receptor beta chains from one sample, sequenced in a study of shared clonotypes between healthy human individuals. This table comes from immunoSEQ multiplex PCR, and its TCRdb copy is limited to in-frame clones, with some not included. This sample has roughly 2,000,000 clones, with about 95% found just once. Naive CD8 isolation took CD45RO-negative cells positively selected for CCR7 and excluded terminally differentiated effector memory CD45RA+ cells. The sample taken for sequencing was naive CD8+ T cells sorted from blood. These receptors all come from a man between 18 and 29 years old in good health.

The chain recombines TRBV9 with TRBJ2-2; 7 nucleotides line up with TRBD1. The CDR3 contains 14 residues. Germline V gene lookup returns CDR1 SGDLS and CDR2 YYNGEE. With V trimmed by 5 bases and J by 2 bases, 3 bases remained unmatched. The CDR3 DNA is TGTGCCAGCAGTAGGGGGCCAAACACCGGGGAGCTGTTTTTT. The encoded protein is CASSRGPNTGELFF.

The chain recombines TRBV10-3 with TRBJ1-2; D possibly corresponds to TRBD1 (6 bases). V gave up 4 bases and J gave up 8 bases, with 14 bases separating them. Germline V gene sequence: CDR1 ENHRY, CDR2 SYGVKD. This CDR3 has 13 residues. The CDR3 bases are TGTGCCATCAGTGTGGGGGGCCGGAGAGGCTACACCTTC. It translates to CAISVGGRRGYTF.

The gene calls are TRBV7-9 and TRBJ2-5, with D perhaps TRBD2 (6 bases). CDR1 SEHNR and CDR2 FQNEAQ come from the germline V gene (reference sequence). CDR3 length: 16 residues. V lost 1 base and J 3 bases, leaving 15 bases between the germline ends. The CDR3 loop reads CASSLGIVREEETQYF. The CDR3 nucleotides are TGTGCCAGCAGCTTAGGGATCGTCAGGGAGGAAGAGACCCAGTACTTC.

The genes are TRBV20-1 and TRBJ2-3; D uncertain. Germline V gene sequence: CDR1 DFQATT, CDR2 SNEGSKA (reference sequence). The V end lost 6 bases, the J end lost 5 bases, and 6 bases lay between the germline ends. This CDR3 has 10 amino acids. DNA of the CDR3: TGCAGTGCAGAAGGAGATACGCAGTATTTT. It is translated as CSAEGDTQYF.

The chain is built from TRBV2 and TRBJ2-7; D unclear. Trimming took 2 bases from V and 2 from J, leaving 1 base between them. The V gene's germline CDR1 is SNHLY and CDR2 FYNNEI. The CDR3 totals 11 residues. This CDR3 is CASSEPYEQYF. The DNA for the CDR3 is TGTGCCAGCAGTGAACCCTACGAGCAGTACTTC. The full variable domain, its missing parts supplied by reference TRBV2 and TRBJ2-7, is EPEVTQTPSHQVTQMGQEVILRCVPISNHLYFYWYRQILGQKVEFLVSFYNNEISEKSEIFDDQFSVERPDGSNFTLKIRSTKLEDSAMYFCASSEPYEQYFGPGTRLTVT.

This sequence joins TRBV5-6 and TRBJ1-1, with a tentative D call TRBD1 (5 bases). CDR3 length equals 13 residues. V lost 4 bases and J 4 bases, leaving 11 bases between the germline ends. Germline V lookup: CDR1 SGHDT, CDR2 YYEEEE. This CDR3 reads CASSPGASTEAFF. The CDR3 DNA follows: TGTGCCAGCAGCCCTGGGGCATCCACTGAAGCTTTCTTT. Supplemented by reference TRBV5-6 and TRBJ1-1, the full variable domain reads DAGVTQSPTHLIKTRGQQVTLRCSPKSGHDTVSWYQQALGQGPQFIFQYYEEEERQRGNFPDRFSGHQFPNYSSELNVNALLLGDSALYLCASSPGASTEAFFGQGTRLTVV.

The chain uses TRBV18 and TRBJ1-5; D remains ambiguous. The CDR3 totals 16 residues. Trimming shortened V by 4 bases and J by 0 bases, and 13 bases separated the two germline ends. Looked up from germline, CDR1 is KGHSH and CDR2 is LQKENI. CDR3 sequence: CASSLMPGNSNQPQHF. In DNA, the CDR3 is TGTGCCAGCTCACTAATGCCCGGGAATAGCAATCAGCCCCAGCATTTT.

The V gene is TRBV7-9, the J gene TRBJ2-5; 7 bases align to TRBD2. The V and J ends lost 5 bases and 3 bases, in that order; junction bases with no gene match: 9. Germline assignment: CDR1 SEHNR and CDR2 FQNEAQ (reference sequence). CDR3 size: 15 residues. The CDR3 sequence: CASSRVGSGEETQYF. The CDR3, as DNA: TGTGCCAGCAGCCGCGTCGGGAGCGGGGAAGAGACCCAGTACTTC.

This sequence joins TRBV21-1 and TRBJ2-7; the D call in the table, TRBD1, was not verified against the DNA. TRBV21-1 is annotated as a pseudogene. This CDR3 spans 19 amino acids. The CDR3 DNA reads TGTGCCAGCAGCAAAGACATGGGACAGGGGGCGGACGATTCCTACGAGCAGTACTTC. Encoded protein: CASSKDMGQGADDSYEQYF.

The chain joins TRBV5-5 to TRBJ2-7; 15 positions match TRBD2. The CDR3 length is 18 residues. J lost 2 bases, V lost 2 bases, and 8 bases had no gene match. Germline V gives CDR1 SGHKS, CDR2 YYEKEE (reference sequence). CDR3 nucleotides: TGTGCCAGCAGCTTCCGGACTAGCGGGAGGGCCAGTCCCTACGAGCAGTACTTC. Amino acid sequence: CASSFRTSGRASPYEQYF.

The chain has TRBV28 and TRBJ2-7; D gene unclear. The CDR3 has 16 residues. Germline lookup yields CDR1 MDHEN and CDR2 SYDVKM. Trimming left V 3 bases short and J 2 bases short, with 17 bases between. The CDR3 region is CASSFSPAQAPYEQYF. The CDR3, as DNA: TGTGCCAGCAGTTTCTCACCTGCCCAAGCACCCTACGAGCAGTACTTC.

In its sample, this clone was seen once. The CDR3 nucleotides read TGTGCCAGTAGTCCCCGGGACAGGGGATATTCTGAAGCTTTCTTT. It is translated as CASSPRDRGYSEAFF. V gene TRBV19 combines with J gene TRBJ1-1; the match to TRBD1 covers 10 bases. The CDR3 length is 15 residues. V trimming: 5 bases; J trimming: 6 bases; junction bases outside the gene matches: 9. Germline CDR1 LNHDA, CDR2 SQIVND (reference sequence).

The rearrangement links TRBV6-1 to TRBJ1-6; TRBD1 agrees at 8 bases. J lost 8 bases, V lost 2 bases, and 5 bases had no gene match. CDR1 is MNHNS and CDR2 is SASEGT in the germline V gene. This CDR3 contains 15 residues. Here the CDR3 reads CASSELDRVYSPLHF. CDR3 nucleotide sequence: TGTGCCAGCAGTGAACTGGACAGGGTGTATTCACCCCTCCACTTT.

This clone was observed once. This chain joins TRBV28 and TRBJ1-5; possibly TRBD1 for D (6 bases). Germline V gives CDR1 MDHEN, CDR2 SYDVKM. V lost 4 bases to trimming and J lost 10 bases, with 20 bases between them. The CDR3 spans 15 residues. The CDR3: CASSSHSGGANPQHF. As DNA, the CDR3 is TGTGCCAGCAGTTCTCACTCTGGGGGGGCAAATCCCCAGCATTTT.

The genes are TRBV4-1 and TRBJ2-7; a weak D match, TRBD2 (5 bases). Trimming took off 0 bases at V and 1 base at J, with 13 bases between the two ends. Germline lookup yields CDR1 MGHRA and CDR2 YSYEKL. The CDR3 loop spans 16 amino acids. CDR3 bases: TGCGCCAGCAGCCAAGATAGTGGACTCCAGTCCTACGAGCAGTACTTC. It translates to CASSQDSGLQSYEQYF.

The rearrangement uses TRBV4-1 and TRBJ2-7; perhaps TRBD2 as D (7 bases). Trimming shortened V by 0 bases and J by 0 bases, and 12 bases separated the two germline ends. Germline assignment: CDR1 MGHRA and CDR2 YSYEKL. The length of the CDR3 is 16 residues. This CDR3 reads CASSQEWGGPSYEQYF. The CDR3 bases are TGCGCCAGCAGCCAAGAATGGGGGGGGCCCTCCTACGAGCAGTACTTC.

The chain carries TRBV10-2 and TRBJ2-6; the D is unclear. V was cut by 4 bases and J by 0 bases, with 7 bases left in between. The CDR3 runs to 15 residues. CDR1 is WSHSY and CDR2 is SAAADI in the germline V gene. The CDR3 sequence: CASSGSGSGANVLTF. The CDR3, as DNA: TGCGCCAGCAGTGGGAGTGGCTCTGGGGCCAACGTCCTGACTTTC.